This is a list of T cell receptor beta chains from one sample in a study of cytomegalovirus exposure and HLA in healthy donors. The protocol was immunoSEQ multiplex PCR, while the TCRdb copy is restricted to in-frame clones and leaves out a portion. The repertoire consists of 150,000 to 200,000 clones, with about 81% occurring once and the leading ten covering around 2%. The sequenced material came from PBMCs. These receptors all stem from a man younger than 30 in good health and CMV-seronegative. CDR3s include the opening cysteine and the closing phenylalanine or tryptophan. A D gene is named only where the DNA matches it firmly. Expanded clones get a size class; other rows say once, few or many, or leave the size out.

D gene: NA
J gene: TRBJ2-3
clone size: once
V gene: TRBV7-8
CDR3 protein: CASSLGPDTQYF
CDR3 DNA: TGTGCCAGCAGCTTAGGTCCGGATACGCAGTATTTT

D gene: NA
J gene: TRBJ2-7
clone size: once
V gene: TRBV18
CDR3 protein: CASNAGPSYEQYF
CDR3 DNA: TGTGCCAGCAATGCAGGTCCCTCCTACGAGCAGTACTTC

D gene: NA
J gene: TRBJ2-5
clone size: NA
V gene: TRBV27
CDR3 protein: CASSLWAGRRETQYF
CDR3 DNA: TGTGCCAGCAGTTTATGGGCCGGGAGAAGAGAGACCCAGTACTTC

D gene: TRBD2
J gene: TRBJ2-3
clone size: NA
V gene: TRBV11-2
CDR3 protein: CASTGTNDYTQYF
CDR3 DNA: TGTGCCAGCACCGGGACTAACGATTATACGCAGTATTTT

D gene: TRBD1
J gene: TRBJ1-1
clone size: few
V gene: TRBV27
CDR3 protein: CASSPTTGGLSVTEAFF
CDR3 DNA: TGTGCCAGCAGTCCCACGACAGGGGGCCTCTCTGTAACTGAAGCTTTCTTT

D gene: NA
J gene: TRBJ2-6
clone size: NA
V gene: TRBV27
CDR3 protein: CASSSPTASGANVLTF
CDR3 DNA: TGTGCCAGCAGTTCCCCCACAGCTTCTGGGGCCAACGTCCTGACTTTC

D gene: NA
J gene: TRBJ1-4
clone size: NA
V gene: TRBV5-6
CDR3 protein: CASSLGPVATNEKLFF
CDR3 DNA: TGTGCCAGCAGCTTGGGTCCAGTTGCAACTAATGAAAAACTGTTTTTT

D gene: TRBD1
J gene: TRBJ1-3
clone size: NA
V gene: TRBV7-6
CDR3 protein: CASSADRWSSGNTIYF
CDR3 DNA: TGTGCCAGCAGCGCGGACAGGTGGAGCTCTGGAAACACCATATATTTT

D gene: TRBD1
J gene: TRBJ1-4
clone size: NA
V gene: TRBV4-2
CDR3 protein: CASSLGQGATNEKLFF
CDR3 DNA: TGTGCCAGCAGCCTTGGACAGGGGGCAACTAATGAAAAACTGTTTTTT

D gene: NA
J gene: TRBJ1-1
clone size: NA
V gene: TRBV7-9
CDR3 protein: CASSPGQLLDTEAFF
CDR3 DNA: TGTGCCAGCAGCCCAGGACAGCTCCTGGACACTGAAGCTTTCTTT

D gene: TRBD1
J gene: TRBJ1-1
clone size: NA
V gene: TRBV6-5
CDR3 protein: CASSQQGFRTEAFF
CDR3 DNA: TGTGCCAGCAGTCAACAGGGGTTCCGCACTGAAGCTTTCTTT

D gene: TRBD1
J gene: TRBJ1-5
clone size: few
V gene: TRBV15
CDR3 protein: CATSRGQGNQPQHF
CDR3 DNA: TGTGCCACCAGCAGAGGACAGGGTAATCAGCCCCAGCATTTT

D gene: TRBD2
J gene: TRBJ2-7
clone size: NA
V gene: TRBV25-1
CDR3 protein: CASSPLGGTYEQYF
CDR3 DNA: TGTGCCAGCAGCCCCCTGGGGGGGACCTACGAGCAGTACTTC

D gene: TRBD1
J gene: TRBJ2-2
clone size: NA
V gene: TRBV5-1
CDR3 protein: CASSLRTGANTGELFF
CDR3 DNA: TGCGCCAGCAGCTTGCGGACAGGCGCGAACACCGGGGAGCTGTTTTTT

D gene: TRBD1
J gene: TRBJ1-2
clone size: once
V gene: TRBV18
CDR3 protein: CASSPTGTAYGYTF
CDR3 DNA: TGTGCCAGCTCACCGACCGGGACAGCGTATGGCTACACCTTC

D gene: NA
J gene: TRBJ2-1
clone size: NA
V gene: TRBV27
CDR3 protein: CASRRTYAMQGSDNEQFF
CDR3 DNA: TGTGCCAGCAGAAGAACATACGCTATGCAGGGGTCGGACAATGAGCAGTTCTTC

D gene: TRBD1
J gene: TRBJ1-2
clone size: few
V gene: TRBV19
CDR3 protein: CASSTDRGGYTF
CDR3 DNA: TGTGCCAGTAGTACGGACAGGGGTGGCTACACCTTC

D gene: TRBD1
J gene: TRBJ1-4
clone size: NA
V gene: TRBV28
CDR3 protein: CASSSPQGAVEKLFF
CDR3 DNA: TGTGCCAGCAGTTCCCCACAGGGGGCAGTTGAAAAACTGTTTTTT

D gene: NA
J gene: TRBJ2-1
clone size: NA
V gene: TRBV7-7
CDR3 protein: CASSLGLGPNEQFF
CDR3 DNA: TGTGCTAGCAGCTTAGGTCTAGGCCCGAATGAGCAGTTCTTC

D gene: TRBD1
J gene: TRBJ2-2
clone size: NA
V gene: TRBV18
CDR3 protein: CASSPQGDRLDRRELFF
CDR3 DNA: TGTGCCAGCTCCCCCCAAGGGGACAGATTAGACCGCCGGGAGCTGTTTTTT

D gene: NA
J gene: TRBJ1-1
clone size: NA
V gene: TRBV18
CDR3 protein: CASSGQLNTEAFF
CDR3 DNA: TGTGCCAGCTCAGGACAACTTAACACTGAAGCTTTCTTT

D gene: NA
J gene: TRBJ1-5
clone size: NA
V gene: TRBV5-6
CDR3 protein: CASSLAGEISNQPQHF
CDR3 DNA: TGTGCCAGCAGCTTGGCGGGTGAGATAAGCAATCAGCCCCAGCATTTT

D gene: TRBD1
J gene: TRBJ2-7
clone size: NA
V gene: TRBV7-3
CDR3 protein: CASSLRDRGPSPPEYEQYF
CDR3 DNA: TGTGCCAGCAGCTTAAGGGACAGGGGCCCCAGTCCACCTGAGTACGAGCAGTACTTC

D gene: NA
J gene: TRBJ2-5
clone size: NA
V gene: TRBV29-1
CDR3 protein: CATAQETQYF
CDR3 DNA: TGCGCGACAGCTCAAGAGACCCAGTACTTC

D gene: NA
J gene: TRBJ1-6
clone size: few
V gene: TRBV30
CDR3 protein: CAWVSKGEVYSPLHF
CDR3 DNA: TGTGCCTGGGTTAGCAAGGGAGAGGTCTATTCACCCCTCCACTTT

D gene: TRBD2
J gene: TRBJ2-5
clone size: NA
V gene: TRBV19
CDR3 protein: CASSTKGLAYGTQYF
CDR3 DNA: TGTGCCAGTAGTACTAAGGGACTAGCGTATGGGACCCAGTACTTC

D gene: TRBD2
J gene: TRBJ2-5
clone size: NA
V gene: TRBV5-1
CDR3 protein: CASSLETSGGETQYF
CDR3 DNA: TGCGCCAGCAGCTTGGAGACTAGCGGGGGTGAGACCCAGTACTTC

D gene: TRBD2
J gene: TRBJ2-1
clone size: few
V gene: TRBV19
CDR3 protein: CATNTGLAGFNEQFF
CDR3 DNA: TGTGCCACAAATACTGGACTAGCGGGATTCAATGAGCAGTTCTTC

D gene: NA
J gene: TRBJ1-1
clone size: NA
V gene: TRBV6-5
CDR3 protein: CASSYGALNTEAFF
CDR3 DNA: TGTGCCAGCAGTTACGGGGCATTAAACACTGAAGCTTTCTTT

D gene: TRBD2
J gene: TRBJ2-1
clone size: NA
V gene: TRBV10-3
CDR3 protein: CASRLAGGRDEQFF
CDR3 DNA: TGTGCCTCGAGACTAGCGGGAGGCAGGGATGAGCAGTTCTTC

D gene: TRBD2
J gene: TRBJ2-7
clone size: NA
V gene: TRBV4-2
CDR3 protein: CASSRDAVRLAGGLEQYF
CDR3 DNA: TGTGCCAGCAGCCGTGATGCAGTTCGACTAGCGGGAGGACTCGAGCAGTACTTC

D gene: TRBD1
J gene: TRBJ1-4
clone size: NA
V gene: TRBV4-1
CDR3 protein: CASSPRPGQSNEKLFF
CDR3 DNA: TGCGCCAGCAGCCCCAGACCGGGACAGAGTAATGAAAAACTGTTTTTT

D gene: TRBD1
J gene: TRBJ2-3
clone size: NA
V gene: TRBV6-1
CDR3 protein: CASSEGPGQGTDTQYF
CDR3 DNA: TGTGCCAGCAGTGAGGGGCCGGGACAGGGGACAGATACGCAGTATTTT

D gene: NA
J gene: TRBJ1-2
clone size: NA
V gene: TRBV21-1
CDR3 protein: CASSKRGEVTLEGYTF
CDR3 DNA: TGTGCCAGCAGCAAACGGGGGGAAGTGACCTTAGAAGGCTACACCTTC

D gene: NA
J gene: TRBJ1-5
clone size: NA
V gene: TRBV30
CDR3 protein: CAWTGIGSNQPQHF
CDR3 DNA: TGTGCCTGGACGGGGATAGGAAGCAATCAGCCCCAGCATTTT

D gene: NA
J gene: TRBJ2-3
clone size: once
V gene: TRBV6-5
CDR3 protein: CASSSTRDTQYF
CDR3 DNA: TGTGCCAGCAGCTCCACCCGGGATACGCAGTATTTT

D gene: TRBD1
J gene: TRBJ2-5
clone size: NA
V gene: TRBV5-1
CDR3 protein: CASSPDRGRKKTQYF
CDR3 DNA: TGCGCCAGCAGCCCAGACAGGGGGCGAAAAAAGACCCAGTACTTC

D gene: NA
J gene: TRBJ2-7
clone size: once
V gene: TRBV9
CDR3 protein: CASSVGPTGQTYEQYF
CDR3 DNA: TGTGCCAGCAGCGTAGGTCCAACAGGACAAACCTACGAGCAGTACTTC

D gene: TRBD2
J gene: TRBJ2-5
clone size: NA
V gene: TRBV5-5
CDR3 protein: CASSLRVGLAGESETQYF
CDR3 DNA: TGTGCCAGCAGCTTGAGGGTTGGGCTAGCGGGGGAGTCGGAGACCCAGTACTTC

D gene: TRBD2
J gene: TRBJ2-1
clone size: NA
V gene: TRBV2
CDR3 protein: CASSDGGLAGGPSYNEQFF
CDR3 DNA: TGTGCCAGCAGTGATGGGGGACTAGCGGGGGGGCCATCCTACAATGAGCAGTTCTTC

D gene: TRBD2
J gene: TRBJ2-1
clone size: NA
V gene: TRBV5-1
CDR3 protein: CASSLDPGGEQFF
CDR3 DNA: TGCGCCAGCAGCTTGGATCCGGGGGGTGAGCAGTTCTTC

D gene: TRBD1
J gene: TRBJ2-2
clone size: NA
V gene: TRBV9
CDR3 protein: CASSDRQGASGELFF
CDR3 DNA: TGTGCCAGCAGCGACCGACAGGGGGCTAGCGGGGAGCTGTTTTTT

D gene: NA
J gene: TRBJ1-2
clone size: NA
V gene: TRBV2
CDR3 protein: CASSEGPGAGGYTF
CDR3 DNA: TGTGCCAGCAGTGAAGGCCCGGGGGCGGGAGGCTACACTTTC

D gene: TRBD1
J gene: TRBJ1-4
clone size: NA
V gene: TRBV6-6
CDR3 protein: CASSYRGQGGEKLFF
CDR3 DNA: TGTGCCAGCAGTTACCGGGGACAGGGCGGAGAAAAACTGTTTTTT

D gene: NA
J gene: TRBJ2-7
clone size: NA
V gene: TRBV5-4
CDR3 protein: CASSALAGAPSYEQYF
CDR3 DNA: TGTGCCAGCAGCGCCCTGGCGGGCGCCCCCTCCTACGAGCAGTACTTC

D gene: NA
J gene: TRBJ2-6
clone size: NA
V gene: TRBV2
CDR3 protein: CASSPTGYGANVLTF
CDR3 DNA: TGTGCCAGCAGTCCAACAGGGTATGGGGCCAACGTCCTGACTTTC

D gene: TRBD1
J gene: TRBJ1-6
clone size: NA
V gene: TRBV19
CDR3 protein: CASSSAGGNYNSPLHF
CDR3 DNA: TGTGCCAGTAGTTCCGCAGGGGGAAACTATAATTCACCCCTCCACTTT

D gene: NA
J gene: TRBJ1-6
clone size: NA
V gene: TRBV7-9
CDR3 protein: CASGKDSNSPLHF
CDR3 DNA: TGTGCCAGCGGAAAGGACAGTAATTCACCCCTCCACTTT

D gene: TRBD2
J gene: TRBJ2-7
clone size: NA
V gene: TRBV9
CDR3 protein: CASSPRGLAYEQYF
CDR3 DNA: TGTGCCAGCAGCCCTCGGGGACTAGCCTACGAGCAGTACTTC

D gene: TRBD2
J gene: TRBJ2-1
clone size: NA
V gene: TRBV10-3
CDR3 protein: CAISEGLAGVDEQFF
CDR3 DNA: TGTGCCATCAGTGAGGGACTAGCGGGAGTTGATGAGCAGTTCTTC

D gene: TRBD1
J gene: TRBJ2-1
clone size: once
V gene: TRBV5-1
CDR3 protein: CASSFGGTGMVNEQFF
CDR3 DNA: TGCGCCAGCAGCTTCGGAGGGACAGGGATGGTAAATGAGCAGTTCTTC

D gene: NA
J gene: TRBJ1-1
clone size: NA
V gene: TRBV9
CDR3 protein: CASSVERAGLGSEAFF
CDR3 DNA: TGTGCCAGCAGCGTAGAGAGGGCAGGCCTCGGGTCTGAAGCTTTCTTT

D gene: NA
J gene: TRBJ2-2
clone size: once
V gene: TRBV29-1
CDR3 protein: CSVEQDAGELFF
CDR3 DNA: TGCAGCGTTGAGCAGGATGCCGGGGAGCTGTTTTTT

D gene: TRBD2
J gene: TRBJ2-7
clone size: once
V gene: TRBV28
CDR3 protein: CASSFSWTSPLHRYEQYF
CDR3 DNA: TGTGCCAGCAGTTTTAGCTGGACTAGCCCTCTTCACCGCTACGAGCAGTACTTC

D gene: TRBD1
J gene: TRBJ1-1
clone size: NA
V gene: TRBV13
CDR3 protein: CASSRGQGQWAFF
CDR3 DNA: TGTGCCAGCAGCCGAGGACAGGGGCAATGGGCTTTCTTT

D gene: TRBD1
J gene: TRBJ1-1
clone size: NA
V gene: TRBV6-1
CDR3 protein: CASSPRVAGGTEAFF
CDR3 DNA: TGTGCCAGCAGTCCGAGGGTGGCAGGGGGCACTGAAGCTTTCTTT

D gene: TRBD1
J gene: TRBJ1-2
clone size: once
V gene: TRBV2
CDR3 protein: CASSAGTGRGYTF
CDR3 DNA: TGTGCCAGCAGCGCCGGGACAGGGCGAGGCTACACCTTC

D gene: TRBD1
J gene: TRBJ1-2
clone size: NA
V gene: TRBV9
CDR3 protein: CASSPGGGAGYGYTF
CDR3 DNA: TGTGCCAGCAGCCCCGGAGGGGGCGCGGGATATGGCTACACCTTC

D gene: TRBD1
J gene: TRBJ1-4
clone size: NA
V gene: TRBV11-2
CDR3 protein: CASSKGTEATNEKLFF
CDR3 DNA: TGTGCCAGCAGCAAAGGGACAGAAGCTACTAATGAAAAACTGTTTTTT